These 7 T cell receptor beta chains were sequenced from one sample in a study of T cells in Graves' hyperthyroidism and ophthalmopathy. Template material for amplifying TCR beta CDR3 regions consisted of RNA transcripts. The study used the HTBI primer set for a first-round RT-PCR of the TCR CDR3. TCRdb passed the multiplex PCR reads through MiXCR, listing each CDR3 protein once. The table has about 260,000 distinct CDR3 sequences, around 15% seen once. The sequenced material came from blood. The receptors originated from a woman younger than 30 with Graves' ophthalmopathy.

The V gene is TRBV28, the J gene TRBJ1-1; D unresolved. The CDR3 loop spans 15 amino acids. Germline loops: CDR1 MDHEN, CDR2 SYDVKM. Trimming removed 1 base at V and 4 bases at J, with 13 bases between. In DNA, the CDR3 is TGTGCCAGCAGTTTATTGGGATCGAGTGGCACTGAAGCTTTCTTT. Translating gives CASSLLGSSGTEAFF.

This clonotype was counted at least ten times. The chain links TRBV10-1 to TRBJ2-3; possibly TRBD1 for D (7 bases). The CDR3 contains 15 residues. Germline V gene lookup returns CDR1 WNHNN and CDR2 SYGVQD (reference sequence). With 3 bases removed from V and 2 bases from J, the gap between germline ends came to 12 bases. The CDR3 sequence is CASSESGGLTDTQYF. The CDR3 DNA reads as TGCGCCAGCAGTGAATCAGGGGGGCTCACAGATACGCAGTATTTT.

This clonotype has a count of ten or more. The rearrangement uses TRBV5-1 and TRBJ2-4, with a possible D match to TRBD1 (6 bases). V gave up 2 bases and J gave up 3 bases, with 12 bases separating them. The germline V gene encodes CDR1 SGHRS and CDR2 YFSETQ. The CDR3 is made up of 15 amino acids. The CDR3 DNA sequence: TGCGCCAGCAGCTTAGCTGCAGGGGTCAAAAACATTCAGTACTTC. It specifies CASSLAAGVKNIQYF.

This clonotype has at least ten counts. CDR3 sequence reads: CSAVDRDPYEQYF. For the CDR3, the DNA is TGCAGTGCTGTAGACAGGGACCCCTACGAGCAGTACTTC. V and J are TRBV20-1 and TRBJ2-7; 7 positions match TRBD1. Germline CDR1 is DFQATT and CDR2 is SNEGSKA (reference sequence). Trimming cost V 5 bases and J 2 bases; bases outside gene matches: 6. CDR3 length equals 13 residues.

This clonotype occurred many times. The chain couples TRBV27 to TRBJ2-1, with 8 positions matching TRBD1. The CDR3 contains 16 residues. Trimming took 5 bases from V and 3 from J; bases not matched to a gene: 9. The germline V gene encodes CDR1 MNHEY and CDR2 SMNVEV (reference sequence). The CDR3 here is CASSTSDRVGYNEQFF. For the CDR3, the DNA is TGTGCCAGCAGTACCTCGGACAGGGTGGGCTACAATGAGCAGTTCTTC.

This clonotype has a count of ten or more. CDR3 loop: CASGSGTGGSNEQFF. CDR3 in DNA: TGTGCTAGTGGTTCCGGGACAGGGGGAAGCAATGAGCAGTTCTTC. This sequence joins TRBV12-5 and TRBJ2-1; TRBD1 matches 11 bases. After removal of 4 bases from V and 6 bases from J, the junction contained 5 bases not matched to a gene. The CDR3 loop spans 15 amino acids. Germline V gene data show CDR1 as LGHNT and CDR2 as FRNRAP.

This clonotype came up many times. The chain has TRBV18 and TRBJ1-3; D is uncertain. V lost 0 bases, J lost 5 bases, and 5 bases lay in between. The CDR3 spans 13 residues. Germline lookup yields CDR1 KGHSH and CDR2 LQKENI. The CDR3, as DNA: TGTGCCAGCTCACCACCGACTAGAAACACCATATATTTT. It yields the protein CASSPPTRNTIYF. Full variable domain (missing parts from reference TRBV18 and TRBJ1-3): NAGVMQNPRHLVRRRGQEARLRCSPMKGHSHVYWYRQLPEEGLKFMVYLQKENIIDESGMPKERFSAEFPKEGPSILRIQQVVRGDSAAYFCASSPPTRNTIYFGEGSWLTVV.